One and the same sample provided the 2 T cell receptor beta chains below, sequenced in a study of shared clonotypes between healthy human individuals. Measured with immunoSEQ multiplex PCR; TCRdb has only the in-frame clones, and not every one. The table lists around 2,000,000 clones, about 94% of them singletons, with approximately 1.2% in the top ten. CD45RO-negative cells were positively selected for CCR7, leaving out terminally differentiated effector memory CD45RA+ cells. The specimen sequenced was naive CD8+ T cells sorted from blood. The origin of the receptors is a man aged 18 to 29 in good health.

The rearrangement links TRBV29-1 to TRBJ1-1; no clear D. The CDR3 runs 16 residues. V lost 1 base and J 0 bases, leaving 15 bases between the germline ends. CDR1 is SQVTM and CDR2 is ANQGSEA in the germline V gene. The CDR3 reads CSVEGAPEAVNTEAFF. In nucleotides, the CDR3 is TGCAGCGTTGAAGGGGCACCCGAGGCGGTGAACACTGAAGCTTTCTTT.

This clone has only one observation. This rearrangement joins TRBV6-5 to TRBJ2-5; TRBD2 matches 9 bases. This CDR3 region has 15 residues. CDR1 MNHEY and CDR2 SVGAGI come from the germline V gene. J lost 5 bases, V lost 2 bases, and 6 bases had no gene match. The DNA of the CDR3 is TGTGCCAGCAGTTACGAAGCGGGGGGCAAGGAGACCCAGTACTTC. Amino acids: CASSYEAGGKETQYF.